This T cell receptor beta chain was retrieved from a study of cytomegalovirus exposure and HLA in healthy donors. Findings and limits, study-wide: Productive status was seen about 90% or about 30% of the time for most TCR beta V segments in an earlier analysis. Some TCR beta chains (roughly 160 of them) were listed as cytomegalovirus-associated. TCR beta V- and J-gene trimming, according to a later analysis, was linked to a missense DCLRE1C variant. In a later analysis, DRB1 alleles had the most associated TCRs; HLA-C alleles the fewest.

The CDR3 sequence is 15 residues long. V was cut by 3 bases and J by 0 bases, with 11 bases left in between. Germline V lookup: CDR1 LNHDA, CDR2 SQIVND (reference sequence). As to this clone: The target antigen is unknown.

PCR amplification relied on 60 Vbeta primers (plus 13 Jbeta primers). Clones were read by immunoSEQ multiplex PCR, and TCRdb kept only the in-frame ones, dropping some. The repertoire holds 150,000 to 200,000 clones, approximately 84% seen once, with 4.8% in the top ten. The receptor was derived from a girl aged 10 to 17 in good health and CMV-seropositive. The chain carries TRBV19 and TRBJ1-1; D may be TRBD1 (5 bases). Sequenced: PBMCs. The CDR3 is CASSIKGSMNTEAFF. CDR3 DNA: TGTGCCAGTAGTATCAAGGGGTCAATGAACACTGAAGCTTTCTTT.